This entry lists 24 T cell receptor beta chains sequenced from one sample in a study of T cell repertoires in cytomegalovirus infection. TCRdb called the reads again in MiXCR, with one record for every CDR3 protein. The sample consists of around 570,000 distinct CDR3 sequences, roughly 43% of them appearing once. Their cognate antigens are unknown. This sample comprised cultured PBMCs, obtained from culture after CMV antigen stimulation. The receptor set was obtained from a human donor in good health (CMV status not recorded). Some clones in this sample may be carry-over from other donors' samples.

J is TRBJ2-5 and V is TRBV6-1, with D possibly being TRBD2 (5 bases). CDR1 is MNHNS and CDR2 is SASEGT in the germline V gene. V was shortened by 6 bases and J by 5 bases, with 13 bases between the two germline ends. The CDR3 is made up of 13 amino acids. As DNA, the CDR3 is TGTGCCAGCAGCCGGGAAAGATACGAGACCCAGTACTTC. Translating gives CASSRERYETQYF.

The rearrangement links TRBV7-9 to TRBJ2-5; 9 bases map to TRBD2. The trim removed 0 bases at V and 4 bases at J, leaving 3 bases unmatched. The length of the CDR3 is 15 residues. Per germline, CDR1 SEHNR and CDR2 FQNEAQ (reference sequence). The CDR3 sequence: CASSLAGTSLETQYF. The CDR3 DNA follows: TGTGCCAGCAGCTTAGCGGGGACTAGCTTAGAGACCCAGTACTTC.

The V gene is TRBV6-2 or TRBV6-3, the J gene TRBJ2-7, with TRBD1 as a possible D gene (6 bases). The CDR3 length is 12 residues. Trimming left V 7 bases short and J 5 bases short, with 12 bases between. Germline loops: CDR1 MNHEY, CDR2 SVGEGT. CDR3 sequence: CASKNRGNEQYF. The CDR3 DNA is TGTGCCAGCAAAAATAGGGGGAACGAGCAGTACTTC.

The chain uses TRBV5-5 and TRBJ2-5, with 12 bases aligning to TRBD2. CDR1 is SGHKS and CDR2 is YYEKEE in the germline V gene (reference sequence). V was pared by 3 bases and J by 5 bases, with 8 bases of the junction left unmatched. The CDR3 has 16 residues. CDR3: CASSSLAGGGMETQYF. The CDR3, as DNA: TGTGCCAGCAGCTCACTAGCGGGGGGCGGGATGGAGACCCAGTACTTC.

The chain uses TRBV12-3 or TRBV12-4 and TRBJ1-2; 8 nucleotides agree with TRBD1. The CDR3 runs to 15 residues. Trimming cost V 6 bases and J 2 bases; bases outside gene matches: 8. CDR3 sequence: CASRPGQALNYGYTF. The CDR3 DNA reads as TGTGCCAGCAGGCCGGGACAGGCACTAAACTATGGCTACACCTTC.

V gene TRBV19 combines with J gene TRBJ1-2; 8 bases map to TRBD1. Unmatched junction bases numbered 7, after V lost 4 bases and J lost 3 bases. The germline gives CDR1 LNHDA, CDR2 SQIVND (reference sequence). This CDR3 is 15 amino acids long. CDR3 residues: CASSKAGTGDYGYTF. The CDR3 DNA is TGTGCCAGTAGTAAGGCGGGGACAGGAGACTATGGCTACACCTTC.

This clonotype has more than one count but fewer than ten. V is TRBV12-5 and J is TRBJ2-5, with D unresolved. Trimming shortened V by 1 base and J by 0 bases, and 6 bases separated the two germline ends. The germline CDR1 and CDR2 sequences are LGHNT and FRNRAP. This CDR3 contains 14 residues. The CDR3 DNA reads TGTGCTAGTGGTTTGGGGCCGTACCAAGAGACCCAGTACTTC. Protein sequence: CASGLGPYQETQYF.

The genes are TRBV20-1 and TRBJ2-2; tentatively, D is TRBD2 (5 bases). The CDR3 is made up of 16 amino acids. The V and J ends lost 1 base and 0 bases respectively, with 12 bases between them. Germline loops: CDR1 DFQATT, CDR2 SNEGSKA (reference sequence). CDR3 sequence reads: CSARAPGLSNTGELFF. CDR3 coding DNA: TGCAGTGCTAGAGCCCCGGGGTTATCGAACACCGGGGAGCTGTTTTTT.

This clonotype has just a few counts. This chain joins TRBV5-1 and TRBJ1-1; 7 bases align to TRBD1. The J segment lost 5 bases and the V segment lost 2 bases, leaving 9 bases of the junction unmatched. CDR3 size: 15 residues. Germline CDR1 reads SGHRS; CDR2 reads YFSETQ. CDR3 nucleotides: TGCGCCAGCAGCTTCAGACAGGGATCGGGGACTGAAGCTTTCTTT. Its translation is CASSFRQGSGTEAFF. The full variable domain, completed using reference TRBV5-1 and TRBJ1-1, is KAGVTQTPRYLIKTRGQQVTLSCSPISGHRSVSWYQQTPGQGLQFLFEYFSETQRNKGNFPGRFSGRQFSNSRSEMNVSTLELGDSALYLCASSFRQGSGTEAFFGQGTRLTVV.

The chain joins TRBV19 to TRBJ1-5; D perhaps matches TRBD1 (6 bases). Germline loops: CDR1 LNHDA, CDR2 SQIVND (reference sequence). The CDR3 is 16 residues long. Trimming stripped 6 bases from V and 4 bases from J, with 19 bases between. CDR3 in amino acids: CASSFSQGLGNQPQHF. CDR3 nucleotides: TGTGCCAGTAGCTTTTCACAGGGTCTTGGGAATCAGCCCCAGCATTTT.

This clonotype has more than one count but fewer than ten. The CDR3 reads CASSSVADSYEQYF. As DNA, the CDR3 is TGTGCCAGCAGCTCGGTGGCGGACTCCTACGAGCAGTACTTC. This chain links TRBV7-2 with TRBJ2-7; no firm D call. CDR3 length: 14 residues. Germline V gene data show CDR1 as SGHTA and CDR2 as FQGNSA. The V end lost 4 bases, the J end lost 0 bases, and 10 bases lay between the germline ends.

The chain combines TRBV7-9 with TRBJ2-1; D is perhaps TRBD2 (5 bases). V lost 7 bases and J 5 bases, leaving 15 bases between the germline ends. The CDR3 extends over 14 amino acids. CDR1 is SEHNR, CDR2 FQNEAQ, per germline (reference sequence). This CDR3 is CASTLGVRNNEQFF. The CDR3 coding sequence is TGTGCCAGCACCTTGGGAGTTAGGAACAATGAGCAGTTCTTC.

The chain uses TRBV27 and TRBJ2-1, with 8 bases that match TRBD2. The germline V gene encodes CDR1 MNHEY and CDR2 SMNVEV (reference sequence). Trimming took 2 bases from V and 5 from J; bases not matched to a gene: 5. CDR3 size: 15 residues. CDR3: CASSLTSGTHNEQFF. The CDR3 coding sequence is TGTGCCAGCAGTTTAACTAGCGGAACCCACAATGAGCAGTTCTTC.

The chain employs TRBV25-1 and TRBJ1-1; D is possibly TRBD1 (6 bases). Germline V gene sequence: CDR1 MGHDK, CDR2 SYGVNS. The CDR3 runs 14 residues. Trimming removed 2 bases at V and 4 bases at J, with 11 bases between. The CDR3 nucleotides read TGTGCCAGCAGTGAAAGACAGGAATCCACTGAAGCTTTCTTT. Its translation is CASSERQESTEAFF.

This clonotype was seen a handful of times. The chain uses TRBV7-2 and TRBJ2-2; TRBD2 might be the D (7 bases). The CDR3 is 16 amino acids. The germline V and J ends were trimmed by 4 bases and 4 bases, with 16 bases remaining between them. Germline V CDR1 and CDR2: SGHTA, FQGNSA. The DNA of the CDR3 is TGTGCCAGCAGCTCGACTAGGGGGGGCGGCACCGGGGAGCTGTTTTTT. It yields the protein CASSSTRGGGTGELFF.

The chain is built from TRBV7-2 and TRBJ2-3; 7 bases line up with TRBD2. The CDR3 is made up of 15 amino acids. Per the germline V gene, CDR1 is SGHTA and CDR2 is FQGNSA. The V and J ends lost 4 bases and 1 base, in that order; junction bases with no gene match: 5. The CDR3 loop is CASSWAAGGTDTQYF. CDR3 bases: TGTGCCAGCAGCTGGGCTGCGGGGGGCACAGATACGCAGTATTTT.

V is TRBV5-1 and J is TRBJ1-2, with D perhaps matching TRBD1 (5 bases). From germline, CDR1 is SGHRS and CDR2 YFSETQ. Trimming stripped 4 bases from V and 7 bases from J, with 14 bases between. CDR3 length: 13 residues. The CDR3 DNA reads as TGCGCCAGCAGCACCGGACATGCGGCTGGCTACACCTTC. Its protein is CASSTGHAAGYTF.

The gene calls are TRBV20-1 and TRBJ2-1, with a tentative D call TRBD1 (5 bases). Judging by the DNA end, TRBJ2-7 fits better; the J call may be wrong. The germline V gene has CDR1 DFQATT and CDR2 SNEGSKA (reference sequence). This CDR3 region has 13 residues. In DNA form, the CDR3 reads TGCAGTGCTAGGAGCAGGGTCGTCAATGAGCAGTACTTC. Amino acids: CSARSRVVNEQYF.

V and J are TRBV20-1 and TRBJ2-3; TRBD1 aligns across 7 bases. Germline lookup yields CDR1 DFQATT and CDR2 SNEGSKA (reference sequence). After removal of 5 bases from V and 2 bases from J, the junction contained 4 bases not matched to a gene. The CDR3 covers 13 residues. CDR3 DNA: TGCAGTGCTGTCGGGACAGCCACAGATACGCAGTATTTT. Translation: CSAVGTATDTQYF.

This sequence joins TRBV7-2 and TRBJ1-2, with 7 nucleotides matching TRBD1. Germline V gene sequence: CDR1 SGHTA, CDR2 FQGNSA. The CDR3 is made up of 14 amino acids. V dropped 5 bases and J dropped 4; count of bases not matched to a gene: 7. In DNA, the CDR3 is TGTGCCAGCAGCACCCGACAGGGTCCCTATGGCTACACCTTC. Protein product: CASSTRQGPYGYTF.

The chain uses TRBV7-2 and TRBJ1-5; no definite D call. The CDR3 spans 13 residues. V shed 5 bases and J shed 5 bases, with 10 bases lying between them. The germline V gene encodes CDR1 SGHTA and CDR2 FQGNSA. The CDR3 spells CASSPDFYQPQHF. The CDR3 bases are TGTGCCAGCAGCCCGGACTTCTATCAGCCCCAGCATTTT.

The V gene is TRBV6-8, the J gene TRBJ2-1; TRBD2 is a possible D gene (5 bases). The CDR3 has 14 residues. CDR1 is MNHGY and CDR2 is SAAAGT in the germline V gene. V dropped 0 bases and J dropped 9 bases, with 12 bases sitting between them. Written as DNA, the CDR3 is TGTGCCAGCAGTTACTCGAGAGGGCCGGGTGAGCAGTTCTTC. This codes for CASSYSRGPGEQFF.

V usage is TRBV12-3 or TRBV12-4 and J usage is TRBJ1-2; 9 bases map to TRBD1. The CDR3 has 15 amino acids. V lost 10 bases and J lost 7; bases outside the gene matches: 16. CDR3 protein: CATSPDGTGRSGYTF. CDR3 DNA sequence: TGTGCCACCTCACCCGATGGGACAGGGAGGAGTGGCTACACCTTC.

The chain carries TRBV19 and TRBJ1-5; tentative D call: TRBD1 (5 bases). V was pared by 5 bases and J by 9 bases, with 17 bases between. Germline V gene data show CDR1 as LNHDA and CDR2 as SQIVND (reference sequence). The CDR3 has 14 residues. The CDR3 DNA is TGTGCCAGTAGTCCAGACGACAGTCTCAGGCCCCAGCATTTT. Its translation is CASSPDDSLRPQHF. The whole variable domain, filled in from reference TRBV19 and TRBJ1-5, reads DGGITQSPKYLFRKEGQNVTLSCEQNLNHDAMYWYRQDPGQGLRLIYYSQIVNDFQKGDIAEGYSVSREKKESFPLTVTSAQKNPTAFYLCASSPDDSLRPQHFGDGTRLSIL.